The T cell receptor (beta chain) under discussion was sequenced for a study of blood T cell repertoires in COVID-19. Study background: Collection of acute and convalescent COVID-19 samples took place in the United States, Italy and Spain. The analysed material was cDNA or gDNA that came from T cells, B-cell-depleted T cells, or PBMCs.

Between the trimmed V and J ends, which lost 5 bases and 12 bases, there was a span of 16 bases. There are 12 residues in the CDR3. The germline CDR1 and CDR2 sequences are MDHEN and SYDVKM. Authors' analysis steps: Reference gene primer amplification gave nucleated cell count estimates. Some clones are missing from TCRdb's copy, which holds only in-frame ones; the method was immunoSEQ multiplex PCR. The V and J calls and the clone size are those of that table, but D and trimming were determined from the DNA. The sample carries 90,000 to 100,000 clones, 87% recorded once. The genes are TRBV28 and TRBJ1-1; no clear D. The receptor was derived from a man in his sixties or seventies with acute or convalescent COVID-19. The sequenced material came from peripheral blood. CDR3 region: CASSPERPQPFF. The DNA for the CDR3 is TGTGCCAGCAGTCCCGAGCGCCCCCAACCTTTCTTT.